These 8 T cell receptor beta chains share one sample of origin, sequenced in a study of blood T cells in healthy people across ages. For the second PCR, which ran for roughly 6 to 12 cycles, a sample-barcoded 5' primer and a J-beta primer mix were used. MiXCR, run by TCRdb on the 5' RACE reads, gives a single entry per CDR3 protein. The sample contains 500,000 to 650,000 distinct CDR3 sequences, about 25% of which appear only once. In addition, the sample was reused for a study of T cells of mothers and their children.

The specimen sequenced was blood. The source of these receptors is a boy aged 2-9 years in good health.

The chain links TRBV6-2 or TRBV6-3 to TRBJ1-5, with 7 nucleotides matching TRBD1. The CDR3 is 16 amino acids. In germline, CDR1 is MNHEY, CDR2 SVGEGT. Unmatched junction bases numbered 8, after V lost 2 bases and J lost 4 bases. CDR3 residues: CASSYHRGGENQPQHF. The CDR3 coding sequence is TGTGCCAGCAGTTACCACAGGGGCGGGGAAAATCAGCCCCAGCATTTT.

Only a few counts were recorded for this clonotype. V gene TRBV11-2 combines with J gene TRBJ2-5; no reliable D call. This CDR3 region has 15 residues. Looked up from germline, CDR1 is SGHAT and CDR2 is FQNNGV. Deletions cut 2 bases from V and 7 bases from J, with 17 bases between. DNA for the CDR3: TGTGCCAGCAGCTTATCGTTACGGGCCCCGGGGACCCAGTACTTC. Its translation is CASSLSLRAPGTQYF.

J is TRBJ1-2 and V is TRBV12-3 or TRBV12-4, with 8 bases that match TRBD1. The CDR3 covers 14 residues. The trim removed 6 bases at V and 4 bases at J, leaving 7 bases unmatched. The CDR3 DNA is TGTGCCAGCAGCCCGACAGGGGATATCTATGGCTACACCTTC. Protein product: CASSPTGDIYGYTF.

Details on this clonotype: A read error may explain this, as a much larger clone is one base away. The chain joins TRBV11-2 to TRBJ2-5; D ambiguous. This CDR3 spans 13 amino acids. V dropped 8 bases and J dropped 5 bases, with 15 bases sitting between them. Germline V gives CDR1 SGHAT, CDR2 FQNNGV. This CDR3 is CASGASGRETQYF. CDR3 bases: TGTGCCAGCGGAGCTAGTGGCCGGGAGACCCAGTACTTC.

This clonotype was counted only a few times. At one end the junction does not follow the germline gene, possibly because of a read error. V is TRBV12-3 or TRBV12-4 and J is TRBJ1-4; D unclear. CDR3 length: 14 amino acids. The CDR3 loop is CAGSLTPQEEKLFF. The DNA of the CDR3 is TGTGCCGGCAGTTTGACCCCCCAGGAGGAAAAACTGTTTTTT.

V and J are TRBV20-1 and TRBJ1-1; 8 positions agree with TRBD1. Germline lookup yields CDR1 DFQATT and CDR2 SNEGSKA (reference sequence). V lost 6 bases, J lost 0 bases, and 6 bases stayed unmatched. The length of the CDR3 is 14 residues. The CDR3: CSATDRGLNTEAFF. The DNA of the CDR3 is TGCAGTGCCACCGACAGGGGATTGAACACTGAAGCTTTCTTT.

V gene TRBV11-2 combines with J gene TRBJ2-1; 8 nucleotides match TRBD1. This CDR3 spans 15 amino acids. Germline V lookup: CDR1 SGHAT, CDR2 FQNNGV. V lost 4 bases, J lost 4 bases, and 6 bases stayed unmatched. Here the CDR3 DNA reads TGTGCCAGCAGCTCTCCCAGGGGGCGATACAATGAGCAGTTCTTC. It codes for CASSSPRGRYNEQFF.

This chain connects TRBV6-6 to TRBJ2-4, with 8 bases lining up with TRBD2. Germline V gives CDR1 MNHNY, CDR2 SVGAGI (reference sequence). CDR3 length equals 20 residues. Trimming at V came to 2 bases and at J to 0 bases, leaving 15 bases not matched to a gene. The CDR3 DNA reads TGTGCCAGCAGTTACCGGACTAGCTTTCAAGCCCAACTAGCCAAAAACATTCAGTACTTC. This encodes CASSYRTSFQAQLAKNIQYF.